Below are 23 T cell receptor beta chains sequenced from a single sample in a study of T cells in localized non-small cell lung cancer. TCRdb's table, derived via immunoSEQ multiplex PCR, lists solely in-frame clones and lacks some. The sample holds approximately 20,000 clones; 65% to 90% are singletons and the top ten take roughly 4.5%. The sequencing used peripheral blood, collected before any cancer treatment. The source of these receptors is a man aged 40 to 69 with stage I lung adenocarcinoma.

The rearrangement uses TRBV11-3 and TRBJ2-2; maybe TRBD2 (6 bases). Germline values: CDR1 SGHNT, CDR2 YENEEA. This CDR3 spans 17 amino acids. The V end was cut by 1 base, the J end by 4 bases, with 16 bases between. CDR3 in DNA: TGTGCCAGCAGCTTAGTCGGGGGTCCGCTCTCCACCGGGGAGCTGTTTTTT. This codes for CASSLVGGPLSTGELFF.

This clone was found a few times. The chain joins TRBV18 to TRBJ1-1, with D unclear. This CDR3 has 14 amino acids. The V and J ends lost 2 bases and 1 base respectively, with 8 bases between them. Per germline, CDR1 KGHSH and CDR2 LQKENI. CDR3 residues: CASSPSTTNTEAFF. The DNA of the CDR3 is TGTGCCAGCTCACCATCTACAACGAACACTGAAGCTTTCTTT.

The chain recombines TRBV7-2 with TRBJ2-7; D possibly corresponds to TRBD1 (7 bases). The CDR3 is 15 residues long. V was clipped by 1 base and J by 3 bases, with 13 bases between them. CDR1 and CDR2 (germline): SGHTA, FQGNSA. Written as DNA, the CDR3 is TGTGCCAGCAGCTTAGGTCAGGGGGGCCTCTACGAGCAGTACTTC. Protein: CASSLGQGGLYEQYF.

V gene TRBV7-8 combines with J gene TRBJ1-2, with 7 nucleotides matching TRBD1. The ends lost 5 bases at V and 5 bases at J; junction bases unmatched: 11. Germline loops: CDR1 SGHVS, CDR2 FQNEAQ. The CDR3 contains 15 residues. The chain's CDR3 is CASSRRTGPGYGYTF. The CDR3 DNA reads TGTGCCAGCAGCCGACGGACAGGCCCAGGGTATGGCTACACCTTC.

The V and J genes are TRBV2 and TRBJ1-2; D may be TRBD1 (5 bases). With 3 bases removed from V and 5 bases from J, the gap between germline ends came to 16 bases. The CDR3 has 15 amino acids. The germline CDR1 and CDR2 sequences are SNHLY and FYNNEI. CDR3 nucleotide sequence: TGTGCCAGCAGTGACTTGGCAGGGTTAACTTATGGCTACACCTTC. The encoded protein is CASSDLAGLTYGYTF.

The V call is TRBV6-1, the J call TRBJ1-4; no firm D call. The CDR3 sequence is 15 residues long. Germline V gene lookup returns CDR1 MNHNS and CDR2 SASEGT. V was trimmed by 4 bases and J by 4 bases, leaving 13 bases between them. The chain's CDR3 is CASSGGFGSNEKLFF. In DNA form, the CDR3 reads TGTGCCAGCAGTGGTGGGTTCGGGAGTAATGAAAAACTGTTTTTT.

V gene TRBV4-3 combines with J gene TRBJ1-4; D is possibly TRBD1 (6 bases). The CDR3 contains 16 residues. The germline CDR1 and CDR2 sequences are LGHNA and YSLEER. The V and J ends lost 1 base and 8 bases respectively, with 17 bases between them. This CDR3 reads CASSQVGPGVNEKLFF. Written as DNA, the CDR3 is TGCGCCAGCAGCCAAGTAGGGCCAGGGGTTAACGAAAAACTGTTTTTT.

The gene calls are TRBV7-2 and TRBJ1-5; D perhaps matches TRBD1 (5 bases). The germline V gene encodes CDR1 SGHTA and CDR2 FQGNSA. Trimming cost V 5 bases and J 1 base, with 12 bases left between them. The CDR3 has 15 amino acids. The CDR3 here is CASSTEGISNQPQHF. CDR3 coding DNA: TGTGCCAGCAGCACAGAGGGGATAAGCAATCAGCCCCAGCATTTT.

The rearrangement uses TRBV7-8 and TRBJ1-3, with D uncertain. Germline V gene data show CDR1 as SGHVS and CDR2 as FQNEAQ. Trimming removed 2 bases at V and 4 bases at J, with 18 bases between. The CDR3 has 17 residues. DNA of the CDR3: TGTGCCAGCAGCTTAAAGGCCCCGGGGAGAAGCGGAAACACCATATATTTT. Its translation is CASSLKAPGRSGNTIYF.

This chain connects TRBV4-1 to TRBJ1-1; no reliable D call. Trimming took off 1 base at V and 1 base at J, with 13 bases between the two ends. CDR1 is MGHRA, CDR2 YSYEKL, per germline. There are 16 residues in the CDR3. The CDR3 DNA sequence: TGCGCCAGCAGCCAAGTGTTCGGCGGCGGGAACACTGAAGCTTTCTTT. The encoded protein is CASSQVFGGGNTEAFF.

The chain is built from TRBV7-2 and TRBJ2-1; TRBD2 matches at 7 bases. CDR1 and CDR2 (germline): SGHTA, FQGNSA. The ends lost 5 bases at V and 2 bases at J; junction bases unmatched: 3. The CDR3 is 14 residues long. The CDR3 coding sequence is TGTGCCAGCAGCCCCGGACTAGCCTACAATGAGCAGTTCTTC. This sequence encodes CASSPGLAYNEQFF.

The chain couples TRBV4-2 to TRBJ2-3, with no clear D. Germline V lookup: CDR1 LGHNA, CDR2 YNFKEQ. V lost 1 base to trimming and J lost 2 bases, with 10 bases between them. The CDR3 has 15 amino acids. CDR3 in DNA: TGTGCCAGCAGCCAAGGGGGAAGAAACACAGATACGCAGTATTTT. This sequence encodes CASSQGGRNTDTQYF.

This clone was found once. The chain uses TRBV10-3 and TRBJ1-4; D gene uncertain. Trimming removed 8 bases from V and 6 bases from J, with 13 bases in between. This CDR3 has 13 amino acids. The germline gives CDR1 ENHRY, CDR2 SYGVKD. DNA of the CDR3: TGTGCCATCGGTACGAAGAAGGATGAAAAACTGTTTTTT. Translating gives CAIGTKKDEKLFF.

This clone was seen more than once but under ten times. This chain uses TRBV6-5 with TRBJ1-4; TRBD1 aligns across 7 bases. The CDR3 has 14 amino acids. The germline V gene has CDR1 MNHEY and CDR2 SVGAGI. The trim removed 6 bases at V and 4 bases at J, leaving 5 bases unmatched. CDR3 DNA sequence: TGTGCCAGCAGCCCTACAGGGGTTAATGAAAAACTGTTTTTT. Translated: CASSPTGVNEKLFF.

CDR3 DNA: TGTGCCAGCAGCTCAGAAGAGGGCAGCTACGAGCAGTACTTC. Translation gives CASSSEEGSYEQYF. The rearrangement links TRBV7-6 to TRBJ2-7; tentative D call: TRBD2 (5 bases). The CDR3 loop spans 14 amino acids. The germline V gene has CDR1 SGHVS and CDR2 FNYEAQ. Deletions cut 4 bases from V and 3 bases from J, with 13 bases between.

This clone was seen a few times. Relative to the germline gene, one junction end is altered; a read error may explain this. CDR3 sequence: CASSLGQRTSRSDTQYF. CDR3 nucleotides: TGTGCCAGCAGTTTGGGACAGAGGACATCCCGTTCAGATACGCAGTATTTT. V and J are TRBV5-8 and TRBJ2-3; TRBD1 matches at 7 bases. Germline assignment: CDR1 SGHTS and CDR2 YDEGEE. The CDR3 loop spans 17 amino acids.

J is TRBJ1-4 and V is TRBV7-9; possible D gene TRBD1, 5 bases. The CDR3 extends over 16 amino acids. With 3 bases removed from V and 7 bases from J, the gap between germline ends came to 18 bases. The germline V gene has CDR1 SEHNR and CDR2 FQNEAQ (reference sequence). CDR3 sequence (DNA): TGTGCCAGCAGCTTGGTCTACGCCCGGGACCTTGAAAAACTGTTTTTT. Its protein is CASSLVYARDLEKLFF.

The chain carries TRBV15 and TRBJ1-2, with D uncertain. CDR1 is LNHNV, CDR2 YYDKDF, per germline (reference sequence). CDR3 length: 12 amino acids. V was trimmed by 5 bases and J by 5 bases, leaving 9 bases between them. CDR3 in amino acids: CATSDKLYGYTF. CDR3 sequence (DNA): TGTGCCACCAGCGACAAATTGTATGGCTACACCTTC.

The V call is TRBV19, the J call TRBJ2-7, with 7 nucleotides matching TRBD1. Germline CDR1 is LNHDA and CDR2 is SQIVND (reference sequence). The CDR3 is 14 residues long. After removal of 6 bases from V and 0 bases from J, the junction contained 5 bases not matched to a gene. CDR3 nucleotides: TGTGCCAGTAGGAAAAAGGGGGCCTCCTACGAGCAGTACTTC. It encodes CASRKKGASYEQYF.

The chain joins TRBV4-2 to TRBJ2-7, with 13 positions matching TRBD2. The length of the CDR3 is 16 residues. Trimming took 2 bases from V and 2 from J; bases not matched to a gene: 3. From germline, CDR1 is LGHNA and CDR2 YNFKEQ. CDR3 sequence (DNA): TGTGCCAGCAGCCAATCCGGGACTAGCGGGACCTACGAGCAGTACTTC. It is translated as CASSQSGTSGTYEQYF.

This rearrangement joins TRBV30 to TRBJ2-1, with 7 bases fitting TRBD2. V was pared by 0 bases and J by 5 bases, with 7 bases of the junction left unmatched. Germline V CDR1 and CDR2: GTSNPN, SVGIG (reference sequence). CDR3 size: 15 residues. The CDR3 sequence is CAWSVVAGVHNEQFF. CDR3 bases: TGTGCCTGGAGTGTTGTTGCGGGAGTCCACAATGAGCAGTTCTTC. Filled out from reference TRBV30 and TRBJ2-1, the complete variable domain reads SQTIHQWPATLVQPVGSPLSLECTVEGTSNPNLYWYRQAAGRGLQLLFYSVGIGQISSEVPQNLSASRPQDRQFILSSKKLLLSDSGFYLCAWSVVAGVHNEQFFGPGTRLTVL.

CDR3 amino acids: CASSGAYNEQFF. The CDR3 DNA is TGTGCCAGCAGTGGGGCCTACAATGAGCAGTTCTTC. The chain links TRBV25-1 to TRBJ2-1; no clear D gene. The germline gives CDR1 MGHDK, CDR2 SYGVNS. V was clipped by 4 bases and J by 2 bases, with 3 bases between them. The CDR3 length is 12 residues.

CDR3 coding DNA: TGTGCCAGCAGTTTCCTACCCGGCTTCTATGGCTACACCTTC. Amino acid sequence: CASSFLPGFYGYTF. The rearrangement joins TRBV27 to TRBJ1-2; D not resolved. The germline gives CDR1 MNHEY, CDR2 SMNVEV (reference sequence). The CDR3 is made up of 14 amino acids. V was clipped by 3 bases and J by 4 bases, with 12 bases between them.